This T cell receptor (beta chain) came from a study of shared clonotypes between healthy human individuals. Naive CD8 isolation took CD45RO-negative cells positively selected for CCR7 and excluded terminally differentiated effector memory CD45RA+ cells. Here immunoSEQ multiplex PCR was the method, and the copy in TCRdb shows in-frame clones only, minus some. Found here are just over 2,000,000 clones, just under 95% of them singletons; the top ten hold about 1.1%. The sample holds one count of this clone. The sequenced material came from naive CD8+ T cells sorted from blood. This TCR was recovered from a man aged 18 to 30 in good health.

CDR3 residues: CASSEVEVTEAFF. CDR3 coding DNA: TGTGCCAGCAGTGAAGTTGAGGTCACTGAAGCTTTCTTT. This chain uses TRBV2 with TRBJ1-1, with D uncertain. Germline V gene lookup returns CDR1 SNHLY and CDR2 FYNNEI. The CDR3 consists of 13 residues. V was clipped by 1 base and J by 4 bases, with 7 bases between them.